This record covers a single TCR beta chain. The clone's antigen remains unknown. No base qualities exist here, and no much larger clone lies one base off it. This sample was taken from a study of blood T cell repertoires in COVID-19 (dated by TCRdb to the early 2020s). About the study as a whole: Collaborator samples came from the United States, Italy and Spain and covered acute and convalescent phases of COVID-19. The prospective study material was composed of cDNA or gDNA derived from T cells, B-cell-depleted T cells, or PBMCs. The dataset comprised deeply sampled blood TCRbeta repertoires from subjects exposed to, actively infected with, or recovered from COVID-19. The repertoires were made available in a free public database intended to serve as a resource for research on the immune response to SARS-CoV-2. The samples were drawn from two sources: the first 160 participants of the ongoing ImmuneRACE study, and about 1,300 subjects contributed by 6 global collaborators. A de-identified subject ID, COVID-19 status, age in years and sex were almost always included in the sample metadata. HLA class I and class II types, where available, came from metadata supplied by the sample provider rather than from assay-based typing. Study-wide conclusions, independent of this receptor: Clinical and demographic metadata were provided uncurated, with the amount varying by source and participant.

TCRbeta CDR3 regions were amplified from genomic DNA using the immunoSEQ Assay, a bias-controlled multiplex PCR. The source study handled its data this way. The number of nucleated cells in each sample was estimated by amplification of reference gene primers within the assay. To quantify the absolute abundance of each unique TCRbeta CDR3 rearrangement, sequence reads were collapsed and filtered. For each sample, productive Simpson clonality was calculated by taking the square root of Simpson's diversity index across productive rearrangements. Sourced from immuneACCESS, this table was stored by TCRdb with only in-frame sequences that have V and J called. A share of the clones is absent; for the studies checked, an unresolved V gene accounts for under half, and the remainder has no known explanation. That table supplies the V and J calls and clone size; D and trimming were determined from the DNA. Here the sample has some 80,000 clones; about 83% occur a single time. 3% to 4% of the sample comes from the top ten.

Trimming takes 0 bases from V and 4 bases from J, and the germline ends sit 10 bases apart. The CDR3 numbers 14 residues from cysteine through phenylalanine. CDR3 DNA is the only sequence kept; it has 42 bases, read in frame from the first base. CDR1 and CDR2 are read off the germline V gene as SGHRS and YFSETQ. Collaborating institutions collected whole blood in K2EDTA tubes following their own protocols. For TCRbeta analysis, collaborator samples were shipped as frozen whole blood, as isolated PBMCs, or as DNA extracted from either sample type. Sequencing was performed on peripheral blood. The TCR sequence derives from a man between 50 and 59 years old with acute or convalescent COVID-19. The receptor chain draws on TRBV5-1 and TRBJ2-5; a weak D assignment points to TRBD2 (5 bases agree). Here the CDR3 is given as CASSLALSVETQYF. The bases read TGCGCCAGCAGCTTGGCCCTTAGCGTAGAGACCCAGTACTTC.